Each of the 17 T cell receptor beta chains below was sequenced from the same sample in a study of T cells in Graves' hyperthyroidism and ophthalmopathy. There were TCR beta CDR3 regions amplified from RNA transcripts. The HTBI primer set was used in a first-round RT-PCR of the TCR CDR3. TCRdb used MiXCR to reprocess the multiplex PCR reads, holding one entry per CDR3 protein. Here the sample spans some 510,000 distinct CDR3 sequences, less than 25% being singletons. Sequencing was done on a sample of blood. All receptors come from a man aged 18-30 years with Graves' hyperthyroidism.

This clonotype was counted at least ten times. The J gene is TRBJ1-1, the V gene TRBV6-1, with 8 bases lining up with TRBD1. CDR3 size: 17 residues. The V and J ends lost 1 base and 1 base, in that order; junction bases with no gene match: 8. CDR1 and CDR2 (germline): MNHNS, SASEGT. In nucleotides, the CDR3 is TGTGCCAGCAGTGAAGGGGCAGGGGGCGATAGGAACACTGAAGCTTTCTTT. Amino acids: CASSEGAGGDRNTEAFF.

V usage is TRBV29-1 and J usage is TRBJ2-7, with TRBD1 identical over 10 bases. The CDR3 is 13 residues long. The germline gives CDR1 SQVTM, CDR2 ANQGSEA. The V segment lost 6 bases and the J segment 0 bases; nucleotides outside the gene matches: 2. The CDR3 loop reads CSVTGGPSYEQYF. In DNA, the CDR3 is TGCAGCGTGACAGGGGGCCCCTCCTACGAGCAGTACTTC.

This clonotype was recorded a few times. This chain uses TRBV11-3 with TRBJ2-4; 7 bases align to TRBD1. This CDR3 is built from 13 residues. CDR1 and CDR2 (germline): SGHNT, YENEEA. V lost 3 bases to trimming and J lost 8 bases; unmatched junction nucleotides: 4. The CDR3 loop is CASSFGTVDIQYF. The DNA for the CDR3 is TGTGCCAGCAGCTTCGGGACAGTGGACATTCAGTACTTC.

Only a few counts were recorded for this clonotype. Here the CDR3 reads CAWSVLEGTINQPQHF. DNA for the CDR3: TGTGCCTGGAGTGTTTTAGAGGGAACGATAAATCAGCCCCAGCATTTT. The chain links TRBV30 to TRBJ1-5, with D hard to call. With 0 bases removed from V and 4 bases from J, the gap between germline ends came to 16 bases. The CDR3 consists of 16 residues. CDR1 and CDR2 (germline): GTSNPN, SVGIG (reference sequence).

This chain joins TRBV20-1 and TRBJ2-3; 9 bases fit TRBD2. After removal of 3 bases from V and 2 bases from J, the junction contained 3 bases not matched to a gene. Per the germline V gene, CDR1 is DFQATT and CDR2 is SNEGSKA (reference sequence). The CDR3 covers 14 residues. DNA of the CDR3: TGCAGTGCTAGCCAGCGGGGGGTCACAGATACGCAGTATTTT. Translation gives CSASQRGVTDTQYF.

This chain uses TRBV7-3 with TRBJ2-7; D unclear. V was cut by 1 base and J by 5 bases, with 9 bases left in between. Germline V gives CDR1 SGHTA, CDR2 FQGTGA. This CDR3 spans 13 amino acids. CDR3 DNA sequence: TGTGCCAGCAGCTTAAGGGGTCGAGACGAGCAGTACTTC. Translating it yields CASSLRGRDEQYF.

This clonotype was found many times. The chain employs TRBV11-2 and TRBJ1-2, with D uncertain. Trimming took off 4 bases at V and 0 bases at J, with 12 bases between the two ends. This CDR3 region has 15 residues. Germline assignment: CDR1 SGHAT and CDR2 FQNNGV. CDR3 in DNA: TGTGCCAGCAGCTCGGGGAAGATCGCTAACTATGGCTACACCTTC. This sequence encodes CASSSGKIANYGYTF. The complete variable domain, with remaining parts taken from reference TRBV11-2 and TRBJ1-2, reads EAGVAQSPRYKIIEKRQSVAFWCNPISGHATLYWYQQILGQGPKLLIQFQNNGVVDDSQLPKDRFSAERLKGVDSTLKIQPAKLEDSAVYLCASSSGKIANYGYTFGSGTRLTVV.

There are many counts of this clonotype. The chain links TRBV6-1 to TRBJ1-2; D is uncertain. This CDR3 comprises 14 residues. In germline, CDR1 is MNHNS, CDR2 SASEGT. With 7 bases removed from V and 4 bases from J, the gap between germline ends came to 16 bases. CDR3 region: CASMAARGGYGYTF. The DNA of the CDR3 is TGTGCCAGCATGGCGGCCAGAGGTGGCTATGGCTACACCTTC.

At least ten counts were recorded for this clonotype. V gene TRBV6-2 or TRBV6-3 combines with J gene TRBJ1-1, with unresolved D. The V and J ends lost 4 bases and 1 base respectively, with 10 bases between them. Germline CDR1 reads MNHEY; CDR2 reads SVGEGT. This CDR3 is built from 14 residues. The CDR3 region has the DNA TGTGCCAGCAGTTTTACAGACCGGAACACTGAAGCTTTCTTT. Translating it yields CASSFTDRNTEAFF.

The chain uses TRBV11-2 and TRBJ1-2, with 10 bases identical to TRBD1. V shed 5 bases and J 5 bases; nucleotides not matched to a gene: 11. The CDR3 sequence is 16 residues long. The germline V gene encodes CDR1 SGHAT and CDR2 FQNNGV. CDR3: CASSPWDRGVSYGYTF. In DNA, the CDR3 is TGTGCCAGCAGCCCCTGGGACAGGGGAGTTTCTTATGGCTACACCTTC.

This clonotype was observed a few times. This may stem from a read error, because a much larger clone lies one nucleotide away. CDR3 amino acids: CAWTTGGRNIIYF. The DNA for the CDR3 is TGTGCCTGGACGACAGGGGGCCGAAACATCATATATTTT. This rearrangement joins TRBV30 to TRBJ1-3, with 10 nucleotides matching TRBD1. CDR3 size: 13 residues. CDR1 and CDR2 (germline): GTSNPN, SVGIG (reference sequence).

This clonotype was counted many times. The V call is TRBV6-2 or TRBV6-3, the J call TRBJ1-2; the D gene is possibly TRBD1 (6 bases). Between the trimmed V and J ends, which lost 5 bases and 8 bases, there was a span of 24 bases. CDR1 MNHEY and CDR2 SVGEGT come from the germline V gene. CDR3 size: 16 residues. Written as DNA, the CDR3 is TGTGCCAGCAGTCCGAAAACTCCGTTAGAACAGGGCGGCTACACCTTC. This codes for CASSPKTPLEQGGYTF.

The chain recombines TRBV6-1 with TRBJ1-1, with 10 bases matching TRBD1. CDR3 length: 14 residues. Trimming cost V 6 bases and J 7 bases; bases outside gene matches: 8. CDR1 MNHNS and CDR2 SASEGT come from the germline V gene. CDR3 coding DNA: TGTGCCAGCAGGGGACAGGGGAAAAGCGGTGAAGCTTTCTTT. As protein: CASRGQGKSGEAFF.

This clonotype was seen repeatedly, ten times or more. V usage is TRBV6-1 and J usage is TRBJ2-5; possible D gene TRBD2, 5 bases. From germline, CDR1 is MNHNS and CDR2 SASEGT. The CDR3 spans 15 residues. V was shortened by 6 bases and J by 5 bases, with 19 bases between the two germline ends. The CDR3 DNA sequence: TGTGCCAGCAGAGACGGGATTTCTGGGCGGGAGACCCAGTACTTC. Encoded protein: CASRDGISGRETQYF.

V is TRBV5-4 and J is TRBJ2-7; D call uncertain. V was pared by 3 bases and J by 0 bases, with 10 bases between. This CDR3 comprises 14 residues. In germline, CDR1 is SGHNT, CDR2 YYREEE (reference sequence). As DNA, the CDR3 is TGTGCCAGCAGCTCGGCCCCTTCCTCCTACGAGCAGTACTTC. Translating it yields CASSSAPSSYEQYF. Full variable domain (remainder filled in from reference TRBV5-4 and TRBJ2-7): ETGVTQSPTHLIKTRGQQVTLRCSSQSGHNTVSWYQQALGQGPQFIFQYYREEENGRGNFPPRFSGLQFPNYSSELNVNALELDDSALYLCASSSAPSSYEQYFGPGTRLTVT.

At least ten counts were recorded for this clonotype. The gene calls are TRBV6-2 or TRBV6-3 and TRBJ2-7; tentative D call: TRBD2 (5 bases). Germline V CDR1 and CDR2: MNHEY, SVGEGT. CDR3 length: 11 residues. V shed 7 bases and J shed 5 bases, with 9 bases lying between them. CDR3: CASTSWDEQYF. DNA for the CDR3: TGTGCCAGCACTAGCTGGGACGAGCAGTACTTC.

This clonotype was detected ten times or more. This rearrangement joins TRBV6-2 or TRBV6-3 to TRBJ1-1; D not resolved. There are 14 residues in the CDR3. Germline-derived CDR1 and CDR2 are MNHEY and SVGEGT. Trimming removed 5 bases from V and 2 bases from J, with 12 bases in between. CDR3 region: CASSPAVANTEAFF. The CDR3 nucleotides are TGTGCCAGCAGTCCTGCGGTGGCCAACACTGAAGCTTTCTTT.